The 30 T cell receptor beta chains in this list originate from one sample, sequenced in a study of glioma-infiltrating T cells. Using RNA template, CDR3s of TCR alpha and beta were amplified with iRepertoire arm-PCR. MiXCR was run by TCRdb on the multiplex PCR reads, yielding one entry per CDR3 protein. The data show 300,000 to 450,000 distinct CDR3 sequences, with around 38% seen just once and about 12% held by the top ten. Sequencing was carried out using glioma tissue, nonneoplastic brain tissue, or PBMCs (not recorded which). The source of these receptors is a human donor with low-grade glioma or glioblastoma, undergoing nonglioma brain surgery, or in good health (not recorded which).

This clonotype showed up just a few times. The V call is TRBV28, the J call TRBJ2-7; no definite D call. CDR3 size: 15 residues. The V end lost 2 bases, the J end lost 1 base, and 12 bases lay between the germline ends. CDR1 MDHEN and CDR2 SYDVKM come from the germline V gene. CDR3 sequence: CASSLLRIHSYEQYF. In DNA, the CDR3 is TGTGCCAGCAGTTTACTCCGTATACATTCCTACGAGCAGTACTTC.

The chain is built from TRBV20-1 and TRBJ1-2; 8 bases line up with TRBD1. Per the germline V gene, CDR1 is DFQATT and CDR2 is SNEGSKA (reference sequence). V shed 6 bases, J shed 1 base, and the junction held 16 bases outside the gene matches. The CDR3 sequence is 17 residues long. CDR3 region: CSAMGNRGNNFNYGYTF. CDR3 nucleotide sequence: TGCAGTGCCATGGGAAACAGGGGGAATAATTTTAACTATGGCTACACCTTC.

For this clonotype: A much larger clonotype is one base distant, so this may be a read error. CDR3 in DNA: TGTGCCAGCAGTTCCACAGGACTCTATAATTCACACCTCCACTTT. It is translated as CASSSTGLYNSHLHF. The V gene is TRBV28, the J gene TRBJ1-6, with D maybe TRBD1 (5 bases). CDR1 and CDR2 (germline): MDHEN, SYDVKM. This CDR3 is built from 15 residues.

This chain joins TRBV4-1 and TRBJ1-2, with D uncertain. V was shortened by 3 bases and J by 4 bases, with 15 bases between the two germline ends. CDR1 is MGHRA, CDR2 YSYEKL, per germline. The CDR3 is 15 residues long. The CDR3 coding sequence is TGCGCCAGCAGCCATCTACAGAGACCTTTCTATGGCTACACCTTC. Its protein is CASSHLQRPFYGYTF.

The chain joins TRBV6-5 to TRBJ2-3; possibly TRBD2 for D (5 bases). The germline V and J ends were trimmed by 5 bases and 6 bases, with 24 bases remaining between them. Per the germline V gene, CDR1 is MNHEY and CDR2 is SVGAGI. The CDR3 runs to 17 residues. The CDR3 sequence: CASSRDLIRRVTDTQYF. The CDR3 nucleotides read TGTGCCAGCAGTCGGGATCTAATCCGCCGAGTCACTGATACGCAGTATTTT.

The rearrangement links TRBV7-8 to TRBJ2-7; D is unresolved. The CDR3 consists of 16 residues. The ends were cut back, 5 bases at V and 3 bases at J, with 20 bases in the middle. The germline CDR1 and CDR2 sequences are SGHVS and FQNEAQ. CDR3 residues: CASSREPDGSIYEQYF. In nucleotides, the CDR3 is TGTGCCAGCAGCCGCGAACCAGACGGAAGCATCTACGAGCAGTACTTC.

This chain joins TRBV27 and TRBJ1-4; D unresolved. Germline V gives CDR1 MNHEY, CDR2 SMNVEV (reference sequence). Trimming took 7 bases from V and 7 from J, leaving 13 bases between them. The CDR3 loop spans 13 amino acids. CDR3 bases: TGTGCCAGCAAAACGCAGAGCGGTGAAAAACTGTTTTTT. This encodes CASKTQSGEKLFF. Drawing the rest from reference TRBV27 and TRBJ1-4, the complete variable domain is EAQVTQNPRYLITVTGKKLTVTCSQNMNHEYMSWYRQDPGLGLRQIYYSMNVEVTDKGDVPEGYKVSRKEKRNFPLILESPSPNQTSLYFCASKTQSGEKLFFGSGTQLSVL.

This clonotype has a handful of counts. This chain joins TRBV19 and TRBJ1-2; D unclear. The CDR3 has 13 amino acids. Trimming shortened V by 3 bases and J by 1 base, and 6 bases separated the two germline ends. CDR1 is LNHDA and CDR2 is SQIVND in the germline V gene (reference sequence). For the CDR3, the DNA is TGTGCCAGTAGTATCGGGGATAACTATGGCTACACCTTC. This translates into CASSIGDNYGYTF. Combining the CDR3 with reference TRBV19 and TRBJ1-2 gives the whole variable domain DGGITQSPKYLFRKEGQNVTLSCEQNLNHDAMYWYRQDPGQGLRLIYYSQIVNDFQKGDIAEGYSVSREKKESFPLTVTSAQKNPTAFYLCASSIGDNYGYTFGSGTRLTVV.

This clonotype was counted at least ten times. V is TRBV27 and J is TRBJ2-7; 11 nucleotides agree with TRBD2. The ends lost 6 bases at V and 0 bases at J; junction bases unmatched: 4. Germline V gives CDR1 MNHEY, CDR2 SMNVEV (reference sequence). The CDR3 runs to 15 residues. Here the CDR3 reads CASRLTSGSSYEQYF. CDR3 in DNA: TGTGCCAGCAGACTTACTAGCGGGAGCTCCTACGAGCAGTACTTC.

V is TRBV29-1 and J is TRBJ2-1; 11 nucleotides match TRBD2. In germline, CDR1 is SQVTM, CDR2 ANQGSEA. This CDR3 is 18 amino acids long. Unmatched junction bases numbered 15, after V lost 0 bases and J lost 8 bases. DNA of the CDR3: TGCAGCGTTGAAGACGGACTAGCGGGCGCACCTAGGTACGATGAGCAGTTCTTC. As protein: CSVEDGLAGAPRYDEQFF.

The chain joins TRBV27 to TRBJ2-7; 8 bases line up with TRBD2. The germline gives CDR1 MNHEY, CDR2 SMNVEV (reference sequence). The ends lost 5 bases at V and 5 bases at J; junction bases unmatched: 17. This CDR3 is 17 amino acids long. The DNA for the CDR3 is TGTGCCAGCAGTCCCTCACGGGGGGGGTGGGGGTCGGACGAGCAGTACTTC. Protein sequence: CASSPSRGGWGSDEQYF.

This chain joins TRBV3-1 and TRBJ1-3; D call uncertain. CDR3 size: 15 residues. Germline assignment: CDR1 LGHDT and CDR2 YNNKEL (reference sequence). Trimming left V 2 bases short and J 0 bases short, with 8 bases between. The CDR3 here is CASSQMPSSGNTIYF. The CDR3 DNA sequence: TGTGCCAGCAGCCAAATGCCCTCCTCTGGAAACACCATATATTTT.

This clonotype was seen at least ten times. In DNA, the CDR3 is TGTGCCAGCAGTTCTTGGGGCACTGAAGCTTTCTTT. Its translation: CASSSWGTEAFF. The chain uses TRBV27 and TRBJ1-1, with unresolved D. Trimming took off 4 bases at V and 4 bases at J, with 7 bases between the two ends. Germline loops: CDR1 MNHEY, CDR2 SMNVEV (reference sequence). The CDR3 runs to 12 residues.

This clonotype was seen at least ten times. The DNA of the CDR3 is TGTGCCAGCAGTTTTGGGAGGGGGCGATATTCACCCCTCCACTTT. Its protein product is CASSFGRGRYSPLHF. V is TRBV27 and J is TRBJ1-6; 7 nucleotides match TRBD1. This CDR3 is built from 15 residues. V was clipped by 3 bases and J by 8 bases; unmatched bases: 7. Germline assignment: CDR1 MNHEY and CDR2 SMNVEV (reference sequence).

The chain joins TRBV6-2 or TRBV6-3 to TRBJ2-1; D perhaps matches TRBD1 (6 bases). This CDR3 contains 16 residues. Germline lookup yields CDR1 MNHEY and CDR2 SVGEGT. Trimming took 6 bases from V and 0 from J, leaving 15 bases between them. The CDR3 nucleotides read TGTGCCAGCAGCTCAATCAACAGGGCCTCCTACAATGAGCAGTTCTTC. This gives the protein CASSSINRASYNEQFF.

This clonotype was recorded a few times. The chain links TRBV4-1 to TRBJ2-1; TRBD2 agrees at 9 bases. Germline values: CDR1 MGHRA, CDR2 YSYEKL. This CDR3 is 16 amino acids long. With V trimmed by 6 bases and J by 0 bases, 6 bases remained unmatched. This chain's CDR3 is CASRPSGKSSYNEQFF. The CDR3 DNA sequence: TGCGCCAGCAGGCCTAGCGGGAAGAGCTCCTACAATGAGCAGTTCTTC.

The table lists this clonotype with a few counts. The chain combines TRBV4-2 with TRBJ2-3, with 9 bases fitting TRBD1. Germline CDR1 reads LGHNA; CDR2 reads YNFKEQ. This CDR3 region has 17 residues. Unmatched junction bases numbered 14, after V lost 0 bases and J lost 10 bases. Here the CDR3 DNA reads TGTGCCAGCAGCCAAGAATCGACCGGGACAGGGATTTTTCCGCAGTATTTT. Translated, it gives CASSQESTGTGIFPQYF.

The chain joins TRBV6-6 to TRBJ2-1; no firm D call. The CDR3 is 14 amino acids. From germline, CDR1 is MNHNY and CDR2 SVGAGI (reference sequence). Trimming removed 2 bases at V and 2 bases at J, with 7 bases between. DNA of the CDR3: TGTGCCAGCAGTTACCGACAACCCTACAATGAGCAGTTCTTC. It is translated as CASSYRQPYNEQFF.

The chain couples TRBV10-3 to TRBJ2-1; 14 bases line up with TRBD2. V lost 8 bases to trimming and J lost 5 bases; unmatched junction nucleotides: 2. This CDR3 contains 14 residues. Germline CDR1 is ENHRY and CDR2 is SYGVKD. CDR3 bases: TGTGCCATCTCGGGACTAGCGGGAGACAATGAGCAGTTCTTC. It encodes CAISGLAGDNEQFF.

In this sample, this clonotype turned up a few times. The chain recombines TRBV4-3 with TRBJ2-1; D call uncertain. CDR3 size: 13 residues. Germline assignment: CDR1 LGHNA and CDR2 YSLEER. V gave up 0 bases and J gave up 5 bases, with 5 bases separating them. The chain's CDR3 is CASSQEWDNEQFF. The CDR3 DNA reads TGCGCCAGCAGCCAAGAATGGGACAATGAGCAGTTCTTC.

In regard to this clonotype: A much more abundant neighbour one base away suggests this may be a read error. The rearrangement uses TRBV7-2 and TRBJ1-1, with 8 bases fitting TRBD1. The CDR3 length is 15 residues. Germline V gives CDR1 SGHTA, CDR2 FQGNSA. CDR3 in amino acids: CASSLGDRRNTEALF. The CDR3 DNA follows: TGTGCCAGCAGCTTAGGGGACAGGAGAAACACTGAAGCTCTCTTT.

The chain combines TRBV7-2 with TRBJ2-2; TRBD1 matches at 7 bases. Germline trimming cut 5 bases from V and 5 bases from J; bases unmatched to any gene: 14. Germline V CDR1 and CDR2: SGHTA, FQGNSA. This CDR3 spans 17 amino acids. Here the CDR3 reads CASSPGQRLSATGELFF. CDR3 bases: TGTGCCAGCAGCCCGGGACAGAGACTCTCAGCGACCGGGGAGCTGTTTTTT.

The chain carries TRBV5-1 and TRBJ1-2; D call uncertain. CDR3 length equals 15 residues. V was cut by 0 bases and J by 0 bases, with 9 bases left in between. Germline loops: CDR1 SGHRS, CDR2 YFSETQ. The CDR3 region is CASSLVFSPNYGYTF. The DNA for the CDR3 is TGCGCCAGCAGCTTGGTGTTTTCCCCTAACTATGGCTACACCTTC.

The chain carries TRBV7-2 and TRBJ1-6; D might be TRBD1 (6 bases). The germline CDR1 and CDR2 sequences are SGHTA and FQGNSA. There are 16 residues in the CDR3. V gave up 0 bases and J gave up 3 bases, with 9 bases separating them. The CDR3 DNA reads TGTGCCAGCAGCTTAGCCGGGGGACACTATAATTCACCCCTCCACTTT. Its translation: CASSLAGGHYNSPLHF.

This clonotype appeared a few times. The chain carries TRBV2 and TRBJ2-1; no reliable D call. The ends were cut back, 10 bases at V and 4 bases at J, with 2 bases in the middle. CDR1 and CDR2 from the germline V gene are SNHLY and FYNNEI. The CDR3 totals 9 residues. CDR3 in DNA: TGTGCCAATTACAATGAGCAGTTCTTC. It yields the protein CANYNEQFF. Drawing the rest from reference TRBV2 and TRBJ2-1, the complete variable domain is EPEVTQTPSHQVTQMGQEVILRCVPISNHLYFYWYRQILGQKVEFLVSFYNNEISEKSEIFDDQFSVERPDGSNFTLKIRSTKLEDSAMYFCANYNEQFFGPGTRLTVL.

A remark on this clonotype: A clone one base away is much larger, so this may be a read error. CDR3 loop: CARSYGDQYNEQFF. CDR3 coding DNA: TGTGCCCGCAGTTACGGGGACCAGTACAATGAGCAGTTCTTC. V and J are TRBV6-2 or TRBV6-3 and TRBJ2-1; D could derive from TRBD1 or TRBD2 (5 bases each). Germline V gives CDR1 MNHEY, CDR2 SVGEGT. The CDR3 spans 14 residues.

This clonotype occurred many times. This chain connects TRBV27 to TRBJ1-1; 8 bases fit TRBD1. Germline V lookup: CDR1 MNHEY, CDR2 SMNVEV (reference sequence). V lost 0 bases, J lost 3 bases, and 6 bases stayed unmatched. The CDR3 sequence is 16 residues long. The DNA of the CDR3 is TGTGCCAGCAGTTTATCGGCGGGACAGGTTGACACTGAAGCTTTCTTT. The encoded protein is CASSLSAGQVDTEAFF.

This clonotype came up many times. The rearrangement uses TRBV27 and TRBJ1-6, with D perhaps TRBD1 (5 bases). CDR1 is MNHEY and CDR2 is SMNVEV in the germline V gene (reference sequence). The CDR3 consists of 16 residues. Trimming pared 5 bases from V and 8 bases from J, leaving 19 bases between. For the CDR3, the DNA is TGTGCCAGCAGTGGCCCAGGGAGTTTGGGTTATTCACCCCTCCACTTT. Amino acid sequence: CASSGPGSLGYSPLHF.

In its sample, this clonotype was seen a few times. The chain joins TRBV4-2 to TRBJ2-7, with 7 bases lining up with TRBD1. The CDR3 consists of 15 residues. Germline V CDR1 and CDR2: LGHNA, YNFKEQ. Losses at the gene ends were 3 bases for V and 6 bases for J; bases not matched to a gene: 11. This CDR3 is CASSHYGQAVSEQYF. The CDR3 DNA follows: TGTGCCAGCAGCCATTATGGACAGGCCGTTAGCGAGCAGTACTTC.

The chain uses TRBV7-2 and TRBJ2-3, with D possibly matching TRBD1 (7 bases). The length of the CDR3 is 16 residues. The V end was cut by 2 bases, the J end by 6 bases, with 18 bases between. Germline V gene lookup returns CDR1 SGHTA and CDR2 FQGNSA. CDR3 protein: CASSLIIVRGADTQYF. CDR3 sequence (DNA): TGTGCCAGCAGCTTAATTATTGTCAGGGGGGCCGATACGCAGTATTTT.